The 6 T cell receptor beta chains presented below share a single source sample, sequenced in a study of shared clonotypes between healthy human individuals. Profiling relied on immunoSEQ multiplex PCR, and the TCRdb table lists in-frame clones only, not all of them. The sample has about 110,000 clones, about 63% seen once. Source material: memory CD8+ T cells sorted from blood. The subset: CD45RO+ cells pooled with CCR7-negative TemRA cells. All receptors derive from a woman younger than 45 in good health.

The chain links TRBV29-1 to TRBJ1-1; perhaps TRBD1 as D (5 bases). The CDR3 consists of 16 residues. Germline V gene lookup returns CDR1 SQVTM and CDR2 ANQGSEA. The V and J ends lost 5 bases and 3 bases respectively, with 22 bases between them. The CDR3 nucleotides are TGCAGCGTTACCCTTCGATTCCGGGGCATGGACACTGAAGCTTTCTTT. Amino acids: CSVTLRFRGMDTEAFF.

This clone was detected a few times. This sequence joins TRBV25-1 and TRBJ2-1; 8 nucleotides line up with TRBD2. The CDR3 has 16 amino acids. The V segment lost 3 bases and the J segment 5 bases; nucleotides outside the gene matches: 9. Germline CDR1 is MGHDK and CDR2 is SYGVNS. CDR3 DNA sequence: TGTGCCAGCAGTGAGCCCAAGCGGGAGCGGGACAATGAGCAGTTCTTC. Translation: CASSEPKRERDNEQFF.

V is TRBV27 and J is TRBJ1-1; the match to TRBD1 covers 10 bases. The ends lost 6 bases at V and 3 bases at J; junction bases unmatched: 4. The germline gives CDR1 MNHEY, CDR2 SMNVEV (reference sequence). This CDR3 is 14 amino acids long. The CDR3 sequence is CASSYGTGDTEAFF. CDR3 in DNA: TGTGCCAGCAGCTATGGGACAGGGGACACTGAAGCTTTCTTT.

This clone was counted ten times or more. CDR3 nucleotides: TGTGCCAGCAGTTATAGAGTCCACAACAACGATGAAAAACTGTTTTTT. It encodes CASSYRVHNNDEKLFF. The chain links TRBV28 to TRBJ1-4; D unresolved. Per the germline V gene, CDR1 is MDHEN and CDR2 is SYDVKM. With 4 bases removed from V and 6 bases from J, the gap between germline ends came to 18 bases. CDR3 length: 16 amino acids.

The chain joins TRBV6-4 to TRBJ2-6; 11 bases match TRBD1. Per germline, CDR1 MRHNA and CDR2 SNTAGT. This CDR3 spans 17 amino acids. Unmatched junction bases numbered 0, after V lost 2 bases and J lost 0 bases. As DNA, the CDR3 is TGTGCCAGCAGTGACGGGACAGGGGGCTCTGGGGCCAACGTCCTGACTTTC. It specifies CASSDGTGGSGANVLTF.

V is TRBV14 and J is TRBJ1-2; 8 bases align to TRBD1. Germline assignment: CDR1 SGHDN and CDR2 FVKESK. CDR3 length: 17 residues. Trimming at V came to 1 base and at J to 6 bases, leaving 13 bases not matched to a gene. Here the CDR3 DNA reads TGTGCCAGCAGCCAAGCGGTGGAGGACAGGGTGAACGATGGCTACACCTTC. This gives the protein CASSQAVEDRVNDGYTF.